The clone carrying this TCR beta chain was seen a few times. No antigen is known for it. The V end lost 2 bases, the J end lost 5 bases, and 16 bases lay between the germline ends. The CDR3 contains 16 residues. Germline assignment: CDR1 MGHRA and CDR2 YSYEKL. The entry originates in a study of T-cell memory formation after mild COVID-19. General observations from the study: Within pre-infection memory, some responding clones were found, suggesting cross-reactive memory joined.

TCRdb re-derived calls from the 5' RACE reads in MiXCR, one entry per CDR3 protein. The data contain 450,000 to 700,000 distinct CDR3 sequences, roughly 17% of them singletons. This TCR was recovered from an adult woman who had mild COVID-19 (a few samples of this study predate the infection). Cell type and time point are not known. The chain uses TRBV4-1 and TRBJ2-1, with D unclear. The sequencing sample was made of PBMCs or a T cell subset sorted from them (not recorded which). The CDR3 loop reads CASSQFVGSRNNEQFF. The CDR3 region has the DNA TGCGCCAGCAGCCAATTTGTGGGGTCCAGGAACAATGAGCAGTTCTTC.